Following are 25 T cell receptor beta chains from one sample sequenced in a study of regulatory T cells in long-lasting Graves disease. According to the study, TCR beta libraries were built with iRepertoire HTBI primers and CDR3-region Arm-PCR. Each CDR3 protein gets one entry after TCRdb re-called the multiplex PCR reads with MiXCR. In the table there are roughly 510,000 distinct CDR3 sequences, 16% of which are singletons. Time point noted: newly diagnosed GD, antithyroid drugs for less than 3 months. Scientists built the TCR library using RNA that was extracted from PBMCs. The sample also formed part of further work on T cells in Graves' hyperthyroidism and ophthalmopathy.

This sample comprised peripheral blood mononuclear cells (PBMCs), obtained at new diagnosis, from a patient treated with antithyroid drugs. The receptors were gathered from a man younger than 35 with Graves disease.

Regarding this clonotype: The CDR3 end shows no conserved phenylalanine or tryptophan, and so a read error is likely. This chain links TRBV11-2 with TRBJ1-1; D is undetermined. This CDR3 has 16 amino acids. Trimming removed 1 base from V and 1 base from J, with 13 bases in between. Germline V gene data show CDR1 as SGHAT and CDR2 as FQNNGV. The CDR3 nucleotides are TGTGCCAGCAGCTTAGGCGTCATTGTAGAGAACACTGAAGCTTTCTCT. Encoded protein: CASSLGVIVENTEAFS.

Details on this clonotype: This may stem from a read error, because a much larger clone lies one nucleotide away. J is TRBJ2-7 and V is TRBV12-3 or TRBV12-4; 7 nucleotides match TRBD1. V dropped 8 bases and J dropped 3; count of bases not matched to a gene: 13. The CDR3 sequence is 15 residues long. CDR3 in amino acids: CASGYWGTDIYEQYF. DNA of the CDR3: TGTGCCAGCGGTTATTGGGGGACAGACATCTACGAGCAGTACTTC.

This clonotype appeared a few times. One base away lies a much larger clone, so this may be a sequencing read error. The chain carries TRBV20-1 and TRBJ2-3; D not resolved. The J call is uncertain, as TRBJ2-7 better fits the DNA end. Germline CDR1 and CDR2: DFQATT and SNEGSKA (reference sequence). The CDR3 contains 14 residues. This CDR3 is CSAIRAPAGYKQYF. Written as DNA, the CDR3 is TGCAGTGCTATAAGGGCTCCTGCCGGGTACAAGCAGTACTTC.

Only a few counts were recorded for this clonotype. This sequence joins TRBV7-3 and TRBJ2-6; TRBD1 matches 9 bases. Trimming took 5 bases from V and 2 from J; bases not matched to a gene: 10. The CDR3 is made up of 18 amino acids. CDR1 SGHTA and CDR2 FQGTGA come from the germline V gene. The CDR3 region has the DNA TGTGCCAGCAGCCGGGACAGGGTCAGAGAAGCTGGGGCCAACGTCCTGACTTTC. This gives the protein CASSRDRVREAGANVLTF.

This clonotype was seen a handful of times. The chain uses TRBV29-1 and TRBJ1-2; D gene uncertain. The germline V gene encodes CDR1 SQVTM and CDR2 ANQGSEA. V was cut by 2 bases and J by 4 bases, with 17 bases left in between. This CDR3 comprises 15 residues. CDR3 nucleotide sequence: TGCAGCGTTGAAAGGAGCGCTTCGCCGATCTATGGCTACACCTTC. Encoded protein: CSVERSASPIYGYTF.

A remark on this clonotype: Lacking the conserved final phenylalanine or tryptophan, this CDR3 likely reflects a read error. The chain joins TRBV9 to TRBJ2-7; 9 positions match TRBD1. The V gene end was trimmed by 2 bases and the J gene end by 5 bases; junction bases not matched to a gene: 2. The CDR3 loop spans 13 amino acids. The germline CDR1 and CDR2 sequences are SGDLS and YYNGEE. CDR3 sequence reads: CASSVDRGDEQYL. The CDR3 nucleotides are TGTGCCAGCAGCGTTGACAGGGGGGACGAGCAGTACCTC.

As concerns this clonotype: Just one base apart from a much larger clone, this may be a read error. This sequence joins TRBV7-9 and TRBJ2-7, with 10 bases lining up with TRBD2. The CDR3 has 15 amino acids. From germline, CDR1 is SEHNR and CDR2 FQNEAQ (reference sequence). V shed 5 bases and J 6 bases; nucleotides not matched to a gene: 10. The CDR3 loop is CASSELVAGGCEQYF. CDR3 DNA sequence: TGTGCCAGCAGCGAACTCGTAGCGGGGGGTTGCGAGCAGTACTTC.

This clonotype has a handful of counts. V is TRBV27 and J is TRBJ1-1; the D gene is possibly TRBD1 (6 bases). Germline-derived CDR1 and CDR2 are MNHEY and SMNVEV (reference sequence). The CDR3 sequence is 16 residues long. Between the trimmed V and J ends, which lost 2 bases and 1 base, there was a span of 14 bases. CDR3 in DNA: TGTGCCAGCAGTTTAATAGGGGGGGCAGCGAACACTGAAGCTTTCTTT. Encoded protein: CASSLIGGAANTEAFF.

This clonotype was seen more than once but under ten times. The chain combines TRBV6-1 with TRBJ2-5; the D is unclear. Trimming took 4 bases from V and 0 from J, leaving 12 bases between them. Germline assignment: CDR1 MNHNS and CDR2 SASEGT. CDR3 size: 15 residues. The CDR3 loop is CASSGYRAHQETQYF. The CDR3 nucleotides read TGTGCCAGCAGTGGGTACCGGGCCCACCAAGAGACCCAGTACTTC.

The chain joins TRBV20-1 to TRBJ2-3, with D perhaps TRBD1 (7 bases). V was trimmed by 6 bases and J by 2 bases, leaving 15 bases between them. The CDR3 contains 14 residues. The germline CDR1 and CDR2 sequences are DFQATT and SNEGSKA (reference sequence). In DNA, the CDR3 is TGCAGTGCGAGGGGGCGGGGAAACACAGATACGCAGTATTTT. Amino acids: CSARGRGNTDTQYF.

This clonotype appeared many times. This chain joins TRBV6-1 and TRBJ2-7, with D possibly called TRBD1 or TRBD2 (5 bases each). Deletions cut 5 bases from V and 3 bases from J, with 20 bases between. The CDR3 covers 16 residues. Germline V lookup: CDR1 MNHNS, CDR2 SASEGT. The CDR3: CASSPPGRGTVYEQYF. As DNA, the CDR3 is TGTGCCAGCAGTCCACCGGGACGGGGAACAGTCTACGAGCAGTACTTC.

This clonotype was picked up many times. This chain links TRBV3-1 with TRBJ2-5, with D perhaps matching TRBD2 (5 bases). Germline CDR1 and CDR2: LGHDT and YNNKEL (reference sequence). Trimming left V 0 bases short and J 4 bases short, with 15 bases between. The CDR3 spans 16 residues. CDR3 loop: CASSQERMRVIETQYF. In DNA form, the CDR3 reads TGTGCCAGCAGCCAAGAACGGATGAGGGTCATAGAGACCCAGTACTTC.

This clonotype was detected ten times or more. This chain uses TRBV12-3 or TRBV12-4 with TRBJ2-5, with TRBD1 matching 9 bases. CDR3 length: 14 amino acids. Trimming took 5 bases from V and 4 from J; bases not matched to a gene: 5. Written as DNA, the CDR3 is TGTGCCAGCAGTCCTTACAGGGGGCTAGAGACCCAGTACTTC. Residues: CASSPYRGLETQYF.

The rearrangement joins TRBV5-6 to TRBJ2-1, with 10 bases lining up with TRBD2. This CDR3 contains 15 residues. From germline, CDR1 is SGHDT and CDR2 YYEEEE. The V and J ends lost 4 bases and 7 bases, in that order; junction bases with no gene match: 8. CDR3 sequence reads: CASSPRGAGGNEQFF. As DNA, the CDR3 is TGTGCCAGCAGCCCCCGAGGAGCGGGGGGGAATGAGCAGTTCTTC.

Ten or more counts support this clonotype. V gene TRBV12-3 or TRBV12-4 combines with J gene TRBJ2-7, with 14 bases aligning to TRBD2. Trimming removed 4 bases from V and 5 bases from J; junction bases left unmatched: 4. The CDR3 consists of 15 residues. DNA of the CDR3: TGTGCCAGCAGTTCCCGACTAGCGGGAGGGGACGAGCAGTACTTC. Its protein is CASSSRLAGGDEQYF.

In its sample, this clonotype was seen a few times. The rearrangement links TRBV11-2 to TRBJ2-7, with 10 bases lining up with TRBD2. Trimming removed 3 bases from V and 6 bases from J; junction bases left unmatched: 14. CDR3 size: 17 residues. The germline gives CDR1 SGHAT, CDR2 FQNNGV. CDR3 in amino acids: CASSFEAGGLADLEQYF. Written as DNA, the CDR3 is TGTGCCAGCAGCTTCGAAGCGGGAGGACTAGCGGACCTCGAGCAGTACTTC.

In its sample, this clonotype was seen many times. CDR3 in amino acids: CASSLGNQPQHF. In DNA, the CDR3 is TGTGCCAGCAGTTTAGGGAATCAGCCCCAGCATTTT. The chain links TRBV2 to TRBJ1-5; the D is unclear. Germline V gene sequence: CDR1 SNHLY, CDR2 FYNNEI. The CDR3 has 12 amino acids. V was cut by 5 bases and J by 4 bases, with 6 bases left in between.

The V call is TRBV27, the J call TRBJ2-2, with TRBD1 as a possible D gene (5 bases). Germline CDR1 and CDR2: MNHEY and SMNVEV (reference sequence). With 8 bases removed from V and 3 bases from J, the gap between germline ends came to 13 bases. This CDR3 region has 14 residues. The DNA for the CDR3 is TGTGCCAGCCGGCACAGGACCGACACCGGGGAGCTGTTTTTT. This sequence encodes CASRHRTDTGELFF.

This clonotype occurred a few times. The V call is TRBV6-1, the J call TRBJ1-6; D possibly corresponds to TRBD1 (5 bases). The V and J ends lost 8 bases and 11 bases respectively, with 16 bases between them. The CDR3 runs to 13 residues. Germline loops: CDR1 MNHNS, CDR2 SASEGT. CDR3: CASLQGGTAPLHF. The CDR3 DNA reads TGTGCCAGCCTTCAGGGTGGTACGGCACCCCTCCACTTT.

In this sample, this clonotype turned up many times. The gene calls are TRBV3-1 and TRBJ2-3; 8 bases are a match to TRBD2. This CDR3 has 16 residues. V was clipped by 4 bases and J by 3 bases; unmatched bases: 9. Germline V CDR1 and CDR2: LGHDT, YNNKEL (reference sequence). DNA of the CDR3: TGTGCCAGCAGCCCGTTAGCGGGACCAGGGACAGATACGCAGTATTTT. It specifies CASSPLAGPGTDTQYF.

V is TRBV9 and J is TRBJ1-3, with D unresolved. The germline CDR1 and CDR2 sequences are SGDLS and YYNGEE. The CDR3 has 11 amino acids. V was cut by 2 bases and J by 7 bases, with 4 bases left in between. In DNA, the CDR3 is TGTGCCAGCAGCGTCGAGAACACCATATATTTT. It is translated as CASSVENTIYF.

This chain links TRBV28 with TRBJ2-7, with 8 nucleotides matching TRBD1. CDR1 is MDHEN and CDR2 is SYDVKM in the germline V gene. Germline trimming cut 6 bases from V and 6 bases from J; bases unmatched to any gene: 13. The CDR3 extends over 15 amino acids. In DNA form, the CDR3 reads TGTGCCAGCAGCCGTCCGGGACAGGCTGGGCGCGAGCAGTACTTC. Residues: CASSRPGQAGREQYF.

The chain employs TRBV27 and TRBJ2-7; 9 bases line up with TRBD1. CDR3 size: 15 residues. CDR1 and CDR2 from the germline V gene are MNHEY and SMNVEV (reference sequence). Trimming took 6 bases from V and 3 from J; bases not matched to a gene: 9. CDR3: CASSPGTGRLYEQYF. CDR3 in DNA: TGTGCCAGCAGCCCCGGGACAGGGCGACTCTACGAGCAGTACTTC.

The J gene is TRBJ2-7, the V gene TRBV5-6; TRBD1 agrees at 7 bases. There are 12 residues in the CDR3. The germline gives CDR1 SGHDT, CDR2 YYEEEE. The V gene end was trimmed by 4 bases and the J gene end by 5 bases; junction bases not matched to a gene: 3. The CDR3 is CASSPTGNEQYF. The CDR3 nucleotides are TGTGCCAGCAGCCCGACAGGGAACGAGCAGTACTTC. Full variable domain (missing parts from reference TRBV5-6 and TRBJ2-7): DAGVTQSPTHLIKTRGQQVTLRCSPKSGHDTVSWYQQALGQGPQFIFQYYEEEERQRGNFPDRFSGHQFPNYSSELNVNALLLGDSALYLCASSPTGNEQYFGPGTRLTVT.

This clonotype was recorded at least ten times. V gene TRBV6-2 or TRBV6-3 combines with J gene TRBJ2-1; unclear D gene. The CDR3 is made up of 11 amino acids. The V end was cut by 0 bases, the J end by 8 bases, with 2 bases between. Germline assignment: CDR1 MNHEY and CDR2 SVGEGT. Here the CDR3 DNA reads TGTGCCAGCAGTTACTCGTATGAGCAGTTCTTC. Translated: CASSYSYEQFF.